The clone carrying this T cell receptor beta chain has a count of ten or more. Its target is not known. These data belong to a study of immune heterogeneity within non-small cell lung tumors. Study-level findings and limits: The study found high-frequency T-cell receptor beta clonotypes largely distinct between individual patients. Recurrence of identical dominant CDR3 beta clonotypes was observed across tumor sites within a patient, alongside site-unique high-frequency clones.

V was pared by 3 bases and J by 2 bases, with 13 bases between. The CDR3 has 15 amino acids. Germline assignment: CDR1 SNHLY and CDR2 FYNNEI. Bulk tumor genomic DNA (around 640 ng per sample) served as template. Every primary tumor yielded several biopsies, spaced far apart, that were taken during surgery. The study enrolled patients with untreated, newly diagnosed non-small cell lung cancer who underwent curative surgery. Having surgery with curative intent, the donors were patients newly diagnosed with non-small cell lung cancer. CDR3 of TCR beta was amplified by multiplex PCR that used 32 V and 13 J primers. TCRdb itself ran the multiplex PCR reads through MiXCR, one entry per CDR3 protein. The table has 30,000 to 40,000 distinct CDR3 sequences, less than 35% seen once.

The TCR originated in a man aged 40-55 years with non-small cell lung cancer. Sequenced: lung tumor tissue. The chain employs TRBV2 and TRBJ1-1, with D unclear. CDR3 DNA sequence: TGTGCCAGCAGTGATATGGGCGGAGCTAACACTGAAGCTTTCTTT. Its protein product is CASSDMGGANTEAFF.